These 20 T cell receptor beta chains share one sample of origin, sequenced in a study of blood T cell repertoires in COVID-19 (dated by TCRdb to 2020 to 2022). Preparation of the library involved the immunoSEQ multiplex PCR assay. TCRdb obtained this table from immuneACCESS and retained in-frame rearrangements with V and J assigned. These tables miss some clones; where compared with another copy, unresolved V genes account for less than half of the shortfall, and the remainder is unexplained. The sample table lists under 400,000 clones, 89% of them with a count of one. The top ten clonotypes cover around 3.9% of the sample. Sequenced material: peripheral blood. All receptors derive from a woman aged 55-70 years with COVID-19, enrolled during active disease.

For the CDR3, the DNA is TGTGCCAGCAGCCACAGGGTCTGGCCCCAGCATTTT. This gives the protein CASSHRVWPQHF. The V and J genes are TRBV28 and TRBJ1-5; maybe TRBD1 (6 bases). V was clipped by 6 bases and J by 9 bases, with 12 bases between them. The CDR3 loop spans 12 amino acids. Germline V gene sequence: CDR1 MDHEN, CDR2 SYDVKM.

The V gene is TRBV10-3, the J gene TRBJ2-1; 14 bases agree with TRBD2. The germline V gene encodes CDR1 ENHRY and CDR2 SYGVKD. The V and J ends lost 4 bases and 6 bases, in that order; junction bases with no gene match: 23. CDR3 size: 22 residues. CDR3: CAISAESPGTSGGQTLPNEQFF. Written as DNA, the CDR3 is TGTGCCATCAGTGCAGAAAGCCCCGGGACTAGCGGGGGCCAAACCCTACCCAATGAGCAGTTCTTC.

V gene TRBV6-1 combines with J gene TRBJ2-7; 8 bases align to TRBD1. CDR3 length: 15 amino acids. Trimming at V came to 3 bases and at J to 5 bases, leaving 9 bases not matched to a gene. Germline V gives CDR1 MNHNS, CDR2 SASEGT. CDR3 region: CASSDDRGGFNEQYF. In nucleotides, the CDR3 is TGTGCCAGCAGTGATGACAGGGGAGGATTCAACGAGCAGTACTTC.

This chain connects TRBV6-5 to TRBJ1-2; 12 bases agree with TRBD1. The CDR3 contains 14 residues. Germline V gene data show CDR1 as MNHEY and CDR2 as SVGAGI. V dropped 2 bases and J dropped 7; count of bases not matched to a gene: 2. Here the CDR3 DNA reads TGTGCCAGCAGTTACGGGACAGGGGGCTCTGGCTACACCTTC. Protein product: CASSYGTGGSGYTF.

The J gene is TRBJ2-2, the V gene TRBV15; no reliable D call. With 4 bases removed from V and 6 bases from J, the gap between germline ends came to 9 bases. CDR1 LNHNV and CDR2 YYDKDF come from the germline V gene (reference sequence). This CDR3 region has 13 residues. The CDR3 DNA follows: TGTGCCACCAGCACCTGGCCCCCCGGGGAGCTGTTTTTT. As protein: CATSTWPPGELFF.

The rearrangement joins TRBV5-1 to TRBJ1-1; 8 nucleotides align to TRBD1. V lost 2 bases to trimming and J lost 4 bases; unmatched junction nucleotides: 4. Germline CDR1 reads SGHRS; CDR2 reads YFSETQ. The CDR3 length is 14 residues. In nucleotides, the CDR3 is TGCGCCAGCAGCTTCCGGACAGGGCCCACTGAAGCTTTCTTT. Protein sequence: CASSFRTGPTEAFF.

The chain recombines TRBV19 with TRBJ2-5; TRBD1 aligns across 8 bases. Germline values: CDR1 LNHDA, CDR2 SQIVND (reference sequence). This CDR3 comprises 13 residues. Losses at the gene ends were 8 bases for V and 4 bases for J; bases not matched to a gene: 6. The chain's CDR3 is CASRRQGTETQYF. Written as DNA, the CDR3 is TGTGCCAGTCGACGACAGGGGACAGAGACCCAGTACTTC.

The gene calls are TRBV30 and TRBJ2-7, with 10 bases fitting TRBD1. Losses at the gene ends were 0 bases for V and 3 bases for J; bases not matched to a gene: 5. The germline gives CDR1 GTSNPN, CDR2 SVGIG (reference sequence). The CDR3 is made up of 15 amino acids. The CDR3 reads CAWSVSGTGVYEQYF. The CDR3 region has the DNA TGTGCCTGGAGTGTATCGGGGACAGGGGTCTACGAGCAGTACTTC.

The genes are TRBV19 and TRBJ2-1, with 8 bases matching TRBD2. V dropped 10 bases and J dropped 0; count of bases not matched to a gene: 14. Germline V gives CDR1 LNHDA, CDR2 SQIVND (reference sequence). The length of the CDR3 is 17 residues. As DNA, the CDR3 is TGTGCCACAACTCCCGGGGCGGGGGGCGGCTCCTACAATGAGCAGTTCTTC. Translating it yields CATTPGAGGGSYNEQFF.

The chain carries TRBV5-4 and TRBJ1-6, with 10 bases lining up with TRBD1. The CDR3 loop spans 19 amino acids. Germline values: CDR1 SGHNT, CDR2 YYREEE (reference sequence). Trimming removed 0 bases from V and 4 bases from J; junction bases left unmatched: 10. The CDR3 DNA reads TGTGCCAGCAGCTTGGACGGGGACAGGGGTCACCCTTATAATTCACCCCTCCACTTT. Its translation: CASSLDGDRGHPYNSPLHF.

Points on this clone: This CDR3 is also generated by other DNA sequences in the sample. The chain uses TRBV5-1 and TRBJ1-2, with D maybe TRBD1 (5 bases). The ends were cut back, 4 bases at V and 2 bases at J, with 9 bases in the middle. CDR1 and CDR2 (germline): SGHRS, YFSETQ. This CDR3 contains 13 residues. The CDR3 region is CASSLDRNYGYTF. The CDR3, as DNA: TGCGCCAGCAGCCTCGACAGAAACTATGGCTACACCTTC.

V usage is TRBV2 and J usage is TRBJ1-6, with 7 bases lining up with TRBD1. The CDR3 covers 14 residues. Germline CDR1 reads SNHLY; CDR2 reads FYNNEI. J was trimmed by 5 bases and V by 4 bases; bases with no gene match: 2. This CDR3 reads CASSGDSNNSPLHF. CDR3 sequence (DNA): TGTGCCAGCAGTGGGGACAGCAATAATTCACCCCTCCACTTT.

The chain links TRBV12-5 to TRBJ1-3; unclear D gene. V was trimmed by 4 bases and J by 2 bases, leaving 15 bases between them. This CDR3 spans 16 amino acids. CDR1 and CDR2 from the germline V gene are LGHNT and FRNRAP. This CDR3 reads CASGSVLRRTGNTIYF. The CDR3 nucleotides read TGTGCTAGTGGTTCCGTATTACGGAGAACTGGAAACACCATATATTTT.

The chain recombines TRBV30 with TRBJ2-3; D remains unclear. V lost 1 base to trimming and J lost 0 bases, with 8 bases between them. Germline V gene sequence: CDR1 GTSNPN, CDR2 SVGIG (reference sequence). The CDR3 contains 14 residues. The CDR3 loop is CAWSGTFSTDTQYF. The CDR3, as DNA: TGTGCCTGGAGTGGTACATTTAGCACAGATACGCAGTATTTT.

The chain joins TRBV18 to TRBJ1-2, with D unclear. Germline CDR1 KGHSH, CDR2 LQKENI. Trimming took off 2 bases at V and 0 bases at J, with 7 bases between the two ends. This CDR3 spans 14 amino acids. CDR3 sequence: CASSPSGSNYGYTF. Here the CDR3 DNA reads TGTGCCAGCTCACCATCGGGATCTAACTATGGCTACACCTTC. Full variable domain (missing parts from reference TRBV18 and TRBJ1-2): NAGVMQNPRHLVRRRGQEARLRCSPMKGHSHVYWYRQLPEEGLKFMVYLQKENIIDESGMPKERFSAEFPKEGPSILRIQQVVRGDSAAYFCASSPSGSNYGYTFGSGTRLTVV.

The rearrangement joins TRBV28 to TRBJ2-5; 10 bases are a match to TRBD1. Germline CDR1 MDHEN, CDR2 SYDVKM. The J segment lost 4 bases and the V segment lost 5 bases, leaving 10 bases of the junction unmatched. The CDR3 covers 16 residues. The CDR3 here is CASSHPGQGSGETQYF. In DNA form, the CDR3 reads TGTGCCAGCAGTCACCCGGGACAGGGGTCGGGAGAGACCCAGTACTTC.

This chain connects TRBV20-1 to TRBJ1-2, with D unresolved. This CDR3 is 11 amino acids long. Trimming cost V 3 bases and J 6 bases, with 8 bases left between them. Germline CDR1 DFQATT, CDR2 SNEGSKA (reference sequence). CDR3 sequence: CSARAADGYTF. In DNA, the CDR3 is TGCAGTGCTAGGGCGGCGGATGGCTACACCTTC.

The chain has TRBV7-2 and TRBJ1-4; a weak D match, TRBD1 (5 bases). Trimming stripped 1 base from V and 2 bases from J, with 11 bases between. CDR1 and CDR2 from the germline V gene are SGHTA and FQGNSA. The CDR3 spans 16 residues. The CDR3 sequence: CASSLGLQGTNEKLFF. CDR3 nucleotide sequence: TGTGCCAGCAGCTTAGGCTTGCAGGGTACTAATGAAAAACTGTTTTTT.

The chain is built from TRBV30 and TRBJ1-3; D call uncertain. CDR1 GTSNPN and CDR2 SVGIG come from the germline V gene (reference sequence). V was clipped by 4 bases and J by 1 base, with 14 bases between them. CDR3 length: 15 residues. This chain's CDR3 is CAWKKELGSGNTIYF. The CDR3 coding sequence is TGTGCCTGGAAGAAGGAGTTGGGTTCTGGAAACACCATATATTTT.

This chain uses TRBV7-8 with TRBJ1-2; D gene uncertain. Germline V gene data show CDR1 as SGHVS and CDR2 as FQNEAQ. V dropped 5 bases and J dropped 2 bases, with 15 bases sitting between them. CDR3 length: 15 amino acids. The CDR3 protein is CASSPHNAFNYGYTF. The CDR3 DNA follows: TGTGCCAGCAGCCCTCACAACGCTTTCAACTATGGCTACACCTTC.